This entry features one T cell receptor (beta chain) sequence. The ends were cut back, 4 bases at V and 9 bases at J, with 20 bases in the middle. The CDR3 runs 16 residues. Germline-derived CDR1 and CDR2 are SGDLS and YYNGEE. The source of the sample is a study of blood T cell repertoires in COVID-19. Study-wide background: Material from acute and convalescent COVID-19 was sourced from the United States, Italy and Spain. T cells, B-cell-depleted T cells, or PBMCs supplied cDNA or gDNA.

Study processing details: Amplification with reference gene primers provided the estimates of nucleated cell counts. Using immunoSEQ multiplex PCR, the repertoire was profiled, and TCRdb retains in-frame clones only, with some absent. V and J calls and clone size come straight from that table; D and trimming were deduced from the DNA. The data hold tens of thousands of clones, with approximately 85% observed a single time. J is TRBJ1-6 and V is TRBV9; a possible D gene is TRBD1 (5 bases). Sample: peripheral blood. This sequence was found in a man aged 65 to 79 with acute or convalescent COVID-19. CDR3 DNA sequence: TGTGCCAGCAGCCCGAACTGGGGGGGTAAAGCTTCACCCCTCCACTTT. The encoded protein is CASSPNWGGKASPLHF.